This entry lists 21 T cell receptor beta chains sequenced from one sample in a study of blood T cell repertoires in COVID-19. Clones were sequenced by immunoSEQ multiplex PCR, and TCRdb holds only the in-frame ones, with some missing. The table lists over 150,000 clones, over 70% of them singletons. Specimen: PBMCs or T cells enriched from blood (not recorded which). These receptors originate from a woman aged 55-69 years who had recovered from COVID-19.

V usage is TRBV4-1 and J usage is TRBJ1-4; D not resolved. V lost 4 bases, J lost 4 bases, and 13 bases lay in between. There are 15 residues in the CDR3. Per the germline V gene, CDR1 is MGHRA and CDR2 is YSYEKL. The DNA for the CDR3 is TGCGCCAGCAGCCCTGCAGCGAGGTTTAATGAAAAACTGTTTTTT. As protein: CASSPAARFNEKLFF.

The chain recombines TRBV7-8 with TRBJ2-5; possible D gene TRBD1, 8 bases. CDR1 is SGHVS and CDR2 is FQNEAQ in the germline V gene. V lost 9 bases and J 2 bases, leaving 19 bases between the germline ends. CDR3 length: 15 amino acids. CDR3 sequence: CASRAGGGSQETQYF. The DNA of the CDR3 is TGTGCCAGTAGGGCAGGGGGCGGGAGTCAAGAGACCCAGTACTTC.

The chain carries TRBV6-5 and TRBJ1-1; D ambiguous. This CDR3 region has 14 residues. V shed 8 bases and J shed 2 bases, with 15 bases lying between them. Germline assignment: CDR1 MNHEY and CDR2 SVGAGI. CDR3 region: CASLEGSPNTEAFF. The CDR3 nucleotides read TGTGCCAGCCTAGAGGGCAGTCCAAACACTGAAGCTTTCTTT.

J is TRBJ2-1 and V is TRBV27; D possibly corresponds to TRBD2 (6 bases). The CDR3 has 15 residues. Deletions cut 3 bases from V and 6 bases from J, with 15 bases between. Germline V CDR1 and CDR2: MNHEY, SMNVEV (reference sequence). The CDR3 DNA reads TGTGCCAGCAGTTTCAAACCTTCTAGCGCCAATGAGCAGTTCTTC. Its protein product is CASSFKPSSANEQFF.

The chain is built from TRBV2 and TRBJ2-7, with no clear D. Per germline, CDR1 SNHLY and CDR2 FYNNEI. This CDR3 region has 13 residues. V was trimmed by 3 bases and J by 1 base, leaving 7 bases between them. CDR3 coding DNA: TGTGCCAGCAGTGAGCACTTTTCCTACGAGCAGTACTTC. The encoded protein is CASSEHFSYEQYF.

J is TRBJ2-7 and V is TRBV11-2; 7 bases line up with TRBD1. The V gene end was trimmed by 3 bases and the J gene end by 4 bases; junction bases not matched to a gene: 3. Germline V gene sequence: CDR1 SGHAT, CDR2 FQNNGV. The CDR3 contains 13 residues. CDR3 protein: CASSLGQLYEQYF. The CDR3 coding sequence is TGTGCCAGCAGCTTGGGACAGCTATACGAGCAGTACTTC.

The chain joins TRBV11-2 to TRBJ1-3; a weak D match, TRBD1 (6 bases). Trimming pared 5 bases from V and 4 bases from J, leaving 21 bases between. The CDR3 is 17 amino acids. Germline V CDR1 and CDR2: SGHAT, FQNNGV. CDR3 nucleotide sequence: TGTGCCAGCAGCAGTTACTCTCCAGGGGCCGTGGGAAACACCATATATTTT. This codes for CASSSYSPGAVGNTIYF.

The rearrangement joins TRBV27 to TRBJ1-4; D unclear. From germline, CDR1 is MNHEY and CDR2 SMNVEV (reference sequence). CDR3 length equals 13 residues. With 6 bases removed from V and 5 bases from J, the gap between germline ends came to 10 bases. CDR3 nucleotide sequence: TGTGCCAGCAGCCCGGGGTACAATGAAAAACTGTTTTTT. Amino acids: CASSPGYNEKLFF.

The rearrangement uses TRBV27 and TRBJ2-3; D is unclear. The CDR3 loop spans 14 amino acids. Germline CDR1 and CDR2: MNHEY and SMNVEV (reference sequence). The V and J ends lost 1 base and 6 bases respectively, with 11 bases between them. CDR3: CASSLYTAGDTQYF. As DNA, the CDR3 is TGTGCCAGCAGTTTATATACGGCAGGTGATACGCAGTATTTT.

The chain carries TRBV30 and TRBJ1-2; D is unresolved. CDR3 length: 18 amino acids. CDR1 and CDR2 from the germline V gene are GTSNPN and SVGIG (reference sequence). Trimming shortened V by 1 base and J by 0 bases, and 21 bases separated the two germline ends. The CDR3 loop is CAWSASAVPRRTNYGYTF. Written as DNA, the CDR3 is TGTGCCTGGAGTGCGAGCGCTGTACCACGAAGAACTAACTATGGCTACACCTTC.

The genes are TRBV3-1 (or the pseudogene TRBV3-2) and TRBJ2-7; 11 nucleotides match TRBD2. This CDR3 contains 14 residues. V lost 4 bases and J lost 4; bases outside the gene matches: 3. Germline V lookup: CDR1 LGHDT, CDR2 YNNKEL (reference sequence). CDR3 bases: TGTGCCAGCAGCCCTAGGACTAGCGGGTACGAGCAGTACTTC. This translates into CASSPRTSGYEQYF.

This rearrangement joins TRBV10-1 to TRBJ2-3; 8 nucleotides agree with TRBD2. The germline gives CDR1 WNHNN, CDR2 SYGVQD (reference sequence). CDR3 size: 16 residues. V gave up 2 bases and J gave up 2 bases; unmatched junction bases: 6. DNA of the CDR3: TGCGCCAGCAGTGAGCCAGCGGGGGCCCTCACAGATACGCAGTATTTT. Translating gives CASSEPAGALTDTQYF.

The chain employs TRBV7-2 and TRBJ2-3; TRBD2 aligns across 8 bases. The CDR3 runs 15 residues. The germline V gene encodes CDR1 SGHTA and CDR2 FQGNSA. V was pared by 3 bases and J by 5 bases, with 7 bases of the junction left unmatched. The CDR3 spells CASSFGLRGGDTQYF. CDR3 DNA: TGTGCCAGCAGCTTCGGACTACGGGGGGGAGATACGCAGTATTTT.

The V gene is TRBV30, the J gene TRBJ2-7; 7 nucleotides align to TRBD1. Trimming took 0 bases from V and 4 from J; bases not matched to a gene: 6. Germline V gene data show CDR1 as GTSNPN and CDR2 as SVGIG (reference sequence). This CDR3 is built from 14 residues. As DNA, the CDR3 is TGTGCCTGGAGTGTACGGAACAGGGGATACGAGCAGTACTTC. This gives the protein CAWSVRNRGYEQYF.

The chain joins TRBV9 to TRBJ1-2, with D uncertain. Trimming shortened V by 4 bases and J by 4 bases, and 11 bases separated the two germline ends. The CDR3 spans 13 residues. Germline V CDR1 and CDR2: SGDLS, YYNGEE. In DNA, the CDR3 is TGTGCCAGCAGCCAGCCCGGCGGCTATGGCTACACCTTC. Protein: CASSQPGGYGYTF.

The J gene is TRBJ2-2, the V gene TRBV5-1, with a weak D call TRBD2 (6 bases). CDR1 is SGHRS, CDR2 YFSETQ, per germline. Trimming took 5 bases from V and 7 from J, leaving 12 bases between them. This CDR3 is 13 amino acids long. CDR3 DNA sequence: TGCGCCAGCAGAAGTCCGGGAGACGGGGAGCTGTTTTTT. The encoded protein is CASRSPGDGELFF. Filled out from reference TRBV5-1 and TRBJ2-2, the complete variable domain reads KAGVTQTPRYLIKTRGQQVTLSCSPISGHRSVSWYQQTPGQGLQFLFEYFSETQRNKGNFPGRFSGRQFSNSRSEMNVSTLELGDSALYLCASRSPGDGELFFGEGSRLTVL.

This rearrangement joins TRBV30 to TRBJ2-3; a possible D gene is TRBD2 (6 bases). The CDR3 contains 12 residues. The germline V gene has CDR1 GTSNPN and CDR2 SVGIG (reference sequence). Trimming shortened V by 4 bases and J by 6 bases, and 11 bases separated the two germline ends. CDR3 sequence (DNA): TGTGCCTGGATGCGGGGCGGGGATACGCAGTATTTT. As protein: CAWMRGGDTQYF.

The gene calls are TRBV6-6 and TRBJ1-2; TRBD1 might be the D (6 bases). The CDR3 has 13 residues. The ends were cut back, 6 bases at V and 0 bases at J, with 8 bases in the middle. The germline gives CDR1 MNHNY, CDR2 SVGAGI (reference sequence). The CDR3 DNA follows: TGTGCCAGCAGACAGGGATCTAACTATGGCTACACCTTC. This gives the protein CASRQGSNYGYTF.

This chain connects TRBV9 to TRBJ1-1; weak D call: TRBD1 (6 bases). The CDR3 totals 13 residues. Looked up from germline, CDR1 is SGDLS and CDR2 is YYNGEE. Trimming left V 1 base short and J 6 bases short, with 10 bases between. This chain's CDR3 is CASSVQGMAEAFF. For the CDR3, the DNA is TGTGCCAGCAGCGTACAGGGGATGGCTGAAGCTTTCTTT. The full variable domain, in which reference TRBV9 and TRBJ1-1 provide the parts outside the CDR3, is DSGVTQTPKHLITATGQRVTLRCSPRSGDLSVYWYQQSLDQGLQFLIQYYNGEERAKGNILERFSAQQFPDLHSELNLSSLELGDSALYFCASSVQGMAEAFFGQGTRLTVV.

The chain couples TRBV6-5 to TRBJ2-5; tentative D call: TRBD2 (5 bases). V was shortened by 2 bases and J by 5 bases, with 9 bases between the two germline ends. Germline CDR1 is MNHEY and CDR2 is SVGAGI. This CDR3 is 13 amino acids long. The CDR3 DNA reads as TGTGCCAGCAGTTACAGGGCGGGTGAGACCCAGTACTTC. As protein: CASSYRAGETQYF.

This clone has only a few counts. The rearrangement joins TRBV3-1 (or the pseudogene TRBV3-2) to TRBJ1-3; D is undetermined. Germline loops: CDR1 LGHDT, CDR2 YNNKEL (reference sequence). This CDR3 spans 16 amino acids. V gave up 1 base and J gave up 2 bases, with 12 bases separating them. DNA of the CDR3: TGTGCCAGCAGCCAAGTCCGGGGAACTACTGGAAACACCATATATTTT. Its translation is CASSQVRGTTGNTIYF.